These 28 T cell receptor beta chains originate from one sample sequenced in a study of regulatory T cells in long-lasting Graves disease. The sample's time point: newly diagnosed GD, antithyroid drugs for less than 3 months. The TCR library was made from RNA that had been extracted from PBMCs in TRIzol. Building the TCR beta libraries relied on iRepertoire HTBI primers, and CDR3 regions underwent Arm-PCR. One entry per CDR3 protein results from TCRdb running MiXCR on the multiplex PCR reads. The table shows hundreds of thousands of distinct CDR3 sequences, with approximately 15% occurring only once. This same sample was also taken into another study, of T cells in Graves' hyperthyroidism and ophthalmopathy.

Sequencing was performed on peripheral blood mononuclear cells (PBMCs), taken at new diagnosis, from a patient treated with antithyroid drugs. These receptors were taken from a woman between 25 and 40 years old with Graves disease.

This rearrangement joins TRBV19 to TRBJ2-5; D call uncertain. The V end was cut by 4 bases, the J end by 1 base, with 10 bases between. Germline V CDR1 and CDR2: LNHDA, SQIVND (reference sequence). The CDR3 extends over 14 amino acids. The DNA of the CDR3 is TGTGCCAGTAGTACCCAAGTGGCCCAAGAGACCCAGTACTTC. Protein: CASSTQVAQETQYF.

This clonotype has at least ten counts. The chain links TRBV12-3 or TRBV12-4 to TRBJ1-5, with TRBD1 as a possible D gene (6 bases). The V gene lost 7 bases and the J gene lost 4 bases, with 17 bases spanning the gap. The CDR3 contains 15 residues. CDR3 sequence reads: CASTSGTTGNQPQHF. The CDR3 region has the DNA TGTGCCAGCACCTCCGGGACAACTGGAAATCAGCCCCAGCATTTT.

The chain combines TRBV7-9 with TRBJ1-1; 7 positions match TRBD1. The CDR3 spans 16 residues. The J segment lost 5 bases and the V segment lost 6 bases, leaving 15 bases of the junction unmatched. Germline loops: CDR1 SEHNR, CDR2 FQNEAQ (reference sequence). CDR3 amino acids: CASRPNRGGFYTEAFF. The DNA of the CDR3 is TGTGCCAGCAGACCTAACAGGGGTGGGTTCTATACTGAAGCTTTCTTT.

In its sample, this clonotype was seen a few times. V usage is TRBV7-9 and J usage is TRBJ2-1; 9 nucleotides agree with TRBD1. The CDR3 totals 14 residues. Per germline, CDR1 SEHNR and CDR2 FQNEAQ (reference sequence). V gave up 5 bases and J gave up 8 bases; unmatched junction bases: 7. CDR3 bases: TGTGCCAGCAGCCGGGACAGGGAGGTGGATGAGCAGTTCTTC. Translated: CASSRDREVDEQFF.

This clonotype was picked up a small number of times. The chain has TRBV2 and TRBJ2-1, with a possible D match to TRBD2 (6 bases). The CDR3 length is 13 residues. V lost 2 bases and J 12 bases, leaving 14 bases between the germline ends. Germline CDR1 reads SNHLY; CDR2 reads FYNNEI. The CDR3: CASSEMTRGRQFF. The CDR3 bases are TGTGCCAGCAGTGAAATGACTAGAGGTAGGCAGTTCTTC.

This clonotype was seen at least ten times. The V gene is TRBV28, the J gene TRBJ1-2; D not resolved. With 7 bases removed from V and 2 bases from J, the gap between germline ends came to 14 bases. The CDR3 is 14 residues long. Germline CDR1 MDHEN, CDR2 SYDVKM. The CDR3 DNA reads as TGTGCCAGCACTATAAGAGGGCAGAACTATGGCTACACCTTC. Amino acids: CASTIRGQNYGYTF.

This clonotype showed up many times. The chain links TRBV6-1 to TRBJ1-2; possibly TRBD1 for D (5 bases). The CDR3 is 13 amino acids. CDR1 and CDR2 (germline): MNHNS, SASEGT. V was clipped by 4 bases and J by 6 bases, with 12 bases between them. CDR3 in amino acids: CASSATRENGYTF. The CDR3 coding sequence is TGTGCCAGCAGTGCAACCAGGGAGAATGGCTACACCTTC.

This clonotype was counted a few times. The rearrangement joins TRBV20-1 to TRBJ2-1, with 14 bases that match TRBD2. The CDR3 is made up of 14 amino acids. Germline V gene data show CDR1 as DFQATT and CDR2 as SNEGSKA (reference sequence). The V gene end was trimmed by 8 bases and the J gene end by 7 bases; junction bases not matched to a gene: 7. CDR3 sequence (DNA): TGCAGTTGCGAGTGGACTAGCGGGAGGAATGAGCAGTTCTTC. Translation gives CSCEWTSGRNEQFF.

This clonotype was counted many times. The gene calls are TRBV6-1 and TRBJ2-5; 10 bases fit TRBD1. The CDR3 is made up of 17 amino acids. J gave up 4 bases and V 4 bases, and 12 bases lay outside the gene matches. Germline CDR1 MNHNS, CDR2 SASEGT. The CDR3 loop reads CASSAIRDRDRGETQYF. Written as DNA, the CDR3 is TGTGCCAGCAGTGCCATTCGTGACCGGGACAGGGGAGAGACCCAGTACTTC.

This chain joins TRBV3-1 and TRBJ2-7, with D perhaps TRBD2 (5 bases). The V end lost 2 bases, the J end lost 4 bases, and 12 bases lay between the germline ends. In germline, CDR1 is LGHDT, CDR2 YNNKEL (reference sequence). The CDR3 covers 14 residues. In DNA form, the CDR3 reads TGTGCCAGCAGCCAAAATCTAGCCGGTTACGAGCAGTACTTC. Translated: CASSQNLAGYEQYF.

This sequence joins TRBV2 and TRBJ1-5, with TRBD1 identical over 8 bases. The CDR3 loop spans 14 amino acids. Germline V gene data show CDR1 as SNHLY and CDR2 as FYNNEI. The trim removed 6 bases at V and 4 bases at J, leaving 5 bases unmatched. This chain's CDR3 is CASRPGQVNQPQHF. The CDR3, as DNA: TGTGCCAGCAGGCCGGGACAGGTAAATCAGCCCCAGCATTTT.

This clonotype showed up just a few times. The rearrangement links TRBV18 to TRBJ2-5; D is perhaps TRBD2 (5 bases). Germline assignment: CDR1 KGHSH and CDR2 LQKENI. This CDR3 comprises 15 residues. V was pared by 1 base and J by 2 bases, with 11 bases between. CDR3 DNA sequence: TGTGCCAGCTCACCACGGGGAGCGCTACAAGAGACCCAGTACTTC. It is translated as CASSPRGALQETQYF.

There are many counts of this clonotype. DNA for the CDR3: TGCAGTGCTAGGGGGGAACAGGGTACGACTGAAGCTTTCTTT. Its protein product is CSARGEQGTTEAFF. This rearrangement joins TRBV20-1 to TRBJ1-1, with D possibly TRBD1 on 6 matching bases. From germline, CDR1 is DFQATT and CDR2 SNEGSKA (reference sequence). Trimming took 3 bases from V and 5 from J, leaving 16 bases between them. The CDR3 runs 14 residues.

In this sample, this clonotype turned up once. Just one base apart from a much larger clone, this may be a read error. The chain combines TRBV7-9 with TRBJ2-4; D gene uncertain. CDR1 is SEHNR, CDR2 FQNEAQ, per germline (reference sequence). The CDR3 consists of 14 residues. The CDR3 is CACSSSDGWDIQYF. CDR3 DNA: TGTGCCTGCAGCTCGTCGGATGGATGGGACATTCAGTACTTC.

This clonotype came up many times. J is TRBJ1-1 and V is TRBV6-1; the match to TRBD1 covers 10 bases. CDR1 MNHNS and CDR2 SASEGT come from the germline V gene. J gave up 4 bases and V 6 bases, and 8 bases lay outside the gene matches. This CDR3 is 15 amino acids long. This CDR3 is CASRGGQGLATEAFF. CDR3 bases: TGTGCCAGCAGGGGGGGACAGGGGCTGGCCACTGAAGCTTTCTTT.

The sample holds many counts of this clonotype. This chain uses TRBV11-2 with TRBJ2-5; D gene ambiguous. CDR1 and CDR2 (germline): SGHAT, FQNNGV. The ends were cut back, 2 bases at V and 5 bases at J, with 9 bases in the middle. CDR3 length: 13 amino acids. CDR3 in DNA: TGTGCCAGCAGCTTACGTGCGCGGGAGACCCAGTACTTC. Its protein product is CASSLRARETQYF.

Many counts were recorded for this clonotype. The chain couples TRBV11-2 to TRBJ2-7; 10 nucleotides align to TRBD1. Per the germline V gene, CDR1 is SGHAT and CDR2 is FQNNGV. The length of the CDR3 is 16 residues. With V trimmed by 3 bases and J by 5 bases, 10 bases remained unmatched. DNA of the CDR3: TGTGCCAGCAGCTTCTCGGGGACAGGGGCAGGGAACGAGCAGTACTTC. It codes for CASSFSGTGAGNEQYF. Complete variable domain (other parts from reference TRBV11-2 and TRBJ2-7): EAGVAQSPRYKIIEKRQSVAFWCNPISGHATLYWYQQILGQGPKLLIQFQNNGVVDDSQLPKDRFSAERLKGVDSTLKIQPAKLEDSAVYLCASSFSGTGAGNEQYFGPGTRLTVT.

The rearrangement links TRBV6-2 or TRBV6-3 to TRBJ2-1, with 7 nucleotides matching TRBD2. The J call may be mistaken, given a closer DNA end match to TRBJ2-5. The CDR3 runs 14 residues. Per germline, CDR1 MNHEY and CDR2 SVGEGT. CDR3 coding DNA: TGTGCCAGCAGGAAGGGAGGGAACCGAGAGACCCAGTACTTC. Translated: CASRKGGNRETQYF.

This clonotype was picked up many times. V and J are TRBV20-1 and TRBJ2-5; TRBD1 is a possible D gene (5 bases). The germline V gene has CDR1 DFQATT and CDR2 SNEGSKA (reference sequence). The CDR3 has 12 residues. Deletions cut 3 bases from V and 3 bases from J, with 8 bases between. CDR3 nucleotide sequence: TGCAGTGCTAGGGACACAAAAGAGACCCAGTACTTC. Amino acids: CSARDTKETQYF.

The V call is TRBV20-1, the J call TRBJ2-7; 14 positions match TRBD2. Losses at the gene ends were 5 bases for V and 1 base for J; bases not matched to a gene: 4. The CDR3 loop spans 15 amino acids. Germline V gene sequence: CDR1 DFQATT, CDR2 SNEGSKA (reference sequence). The CDR3 spells CSAAGTSGSSYEQYF. The CDR3 nucleotides are TGCAGTGCTGCCGGGACTAGCGGGAGTTCCTACGAGCAGTACTTC.

The chain combines TRBV30 with TRBJ2-3, with 7 bases aligning to TRBD2. V lost 1 base and J lost 0; bases outside the gene matches: 10. The CDR3 has 17 residues. The germline V gene encodes CDR1 GTSNPN and CDR2 SVGIG (reference sequence). The DNA of the CDR3 is TGTGCCTGGAGTGGGGGCGGGAGAACTTCTAGCACAGATACGCAGTATTTT. Translated: CAWSGGGRTSSTDTQYF.

This clonotype was counted ten times or more. The chain combines TRBV11-2 with TRBJ2-3; D not resolved. The length of the CDR3 is 13 residues. CDR1 and CDR2 from the germline V gene are SGHAT and FQNNGV. The germline V and J ends were trimmed by 5 bases and 4 bases, with 10 bases remaining between them. The CDR3 spells CASSLPGADTQYF. CDR3 coding DNA: TGTGCCAGCAGCCTACCTGGGGCAGATACGCAGTATTTT.

This clonotype was counted only a few times. The rearrangement joins TRBV9 to TRBJ1-3; D is unclear. V was trimmed by 0 bases and J by 4 bases, leaving 14 bases between them. CDR3 length: 16 amino acids. In germline, CDR1 is SGDLS, CDR2 YYNGEE. The CDR3 DNA is TGTGCCAGCAGCGTAGGTCTGGGAGTTGGGGGAAACACCATATATTTT. The encoded protein is CASSVGLGVGGNTIYF.

The chain carries TRBV20-1 and TRBJ2-7; 8 positions agree with TRBD1. Germline CDR1 reads DFQATT; CDR2 reads SNEGSKA (reference sequence). This CDR3 region has 14 residues. After removal of 6 bases from V and 1 base from J, the junction contained 8 bases not matched to a gene. The CDR3 spells CSALTGTGSYEQYF. CDR3 coding DNA: TGCAGTGCACTGACTGGGACAGGTTCCTACGAGCAGTACTTC.

This clonotype has a count of ten or more. This chain joins TRBV7-9 and TRBJ2-1; D gene unclear. Germline lookup yields CDR1 SEHNR and CDR2 FQNEAQ (reference sequence). The V gene lost 2 bases and the J gene lost 10 bases, with 12 bases spanning the gap. The CDR3 extends over 13 amino acids. CDR3 sequence reads: CASSLIEASEQFF. The CDR3 DNA reads TGTGCCAGCAGCTTAATCGAGGCGTCAGAGCAGTTCTTC.

There are many counts of this clonotype. The chain's CDR3 is CASSPGQGPDTQYF. CDR3 in DNA: TGTGCCAGCTCACCGGGACAGGGTCCAGATACGCAGTATTTT. The chain couples TRBV7-3 to TRBJ2-3; 9 nucleotides agree with TRBD1. J gave up 4 bases and V 8 bases, and 7 bases lay outside the gene matches. CDR3 length equals 14 residues. Per the germline V gene, CDR1 is SGHTA and CDR2 is FQGTGA.

The DNA for the CDR3 is TGTGCCAGCAGTTACACGGGGACATTGTCTGGGGCCAACGTCCTGACTTTC. The encoded protein is CASSYTGTLSGANVLTF. The chain recombines TRBV6-5 with TRBJ2-6; weak D call: TRBD1 (6 bases). The germline V gene encodes CDR1 MNHEY and CDR2 SVGAGI. CDR3 length: 17 amino acids. The ends were cut back, 2 bases at V and 1 base at J, with 12 bases in the middle.

The V call is TRBV4-1, the J call TRBJ2-3; TRBD2 is a possible D gene (5 bases). Germline V gene data show CDR1 as MGHRA and CDR2 as YSYEKL. The ends were cut back, 1 base at V and 0 bases at J, with 14 bases in the middle. CDR3 length equals 17 residues. Here the CDR3 reads CASSQGFLGGSTDTQYF. CDR3 sequence (DNA): TGCGCCAGCAGCCAAGGGTTTCTAGGCGGGAGCACAGATACGCAGTATTTT.